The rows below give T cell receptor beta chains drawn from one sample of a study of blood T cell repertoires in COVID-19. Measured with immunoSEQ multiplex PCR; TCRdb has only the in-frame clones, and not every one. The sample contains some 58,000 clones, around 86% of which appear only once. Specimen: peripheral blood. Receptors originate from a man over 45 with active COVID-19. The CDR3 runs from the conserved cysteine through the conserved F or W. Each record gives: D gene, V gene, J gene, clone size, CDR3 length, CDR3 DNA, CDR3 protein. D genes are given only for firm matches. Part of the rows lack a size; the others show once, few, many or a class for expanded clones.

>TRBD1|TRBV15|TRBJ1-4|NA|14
TGTGCCACCAGCGGAGGGGACAGGGATGAAAAACTGTTTTTT
CATSGGDRDEKLFF
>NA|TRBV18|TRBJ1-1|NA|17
TGTGCCAGCTCACCAGGGAGCGGCAGCGCTATGAACACTGAAGCTTTCTTT
CASSPGSGSAMNTEAFF
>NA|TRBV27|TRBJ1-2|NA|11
TGTGCCAGCATTCTGAACTATGGCTACACCTTC
CASILNYGYTF
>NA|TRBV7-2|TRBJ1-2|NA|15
TGTGCCAGCAGCTTAAGACAGATTATAGGCTATGGCTACACCTTC
CASSLRQIIGYGYTF
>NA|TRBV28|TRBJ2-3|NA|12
TGTGCCAGCAGTTTTTCCGGGGATACGCAGTATTTT
CASSFSGDTQYF
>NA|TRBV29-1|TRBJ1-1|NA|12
TGCAGCGCCTACGGGGGAAACACTGAAGCTTTCTTT
CSAYGGNTEAFF
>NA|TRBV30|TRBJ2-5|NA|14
TGTGCCTGGAGTGTAAATCTAGGCGGAGAGACCCAGTACTTC
CAWSVNLGGETQYF
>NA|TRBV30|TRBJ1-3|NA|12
TGTGCCTGGAGAGGGGCGGGAAACACCATATATTTT
CAWRGAGNTIYF
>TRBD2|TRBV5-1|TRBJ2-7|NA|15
TGCGCCAGCAGCTGGACTAGCGGGAGTCATCTCGAGCAGTACTTC
CASSWTSGSHLEQYF
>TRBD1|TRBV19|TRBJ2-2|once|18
TGTGCCAGTAGGCCGGGACAGGGGCGGGTTGAGGACACCGGGGAGCTGTTTTTT
CASRPGQGRVEDTGELFF
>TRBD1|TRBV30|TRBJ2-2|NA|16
TGTGCCTGGAGTGTTTTCCAGGGGGTTTACACCGGGGAGCTGTTTTTT
CAWSVFQGVYTGELFF
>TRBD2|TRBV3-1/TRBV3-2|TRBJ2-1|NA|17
TGTGCCAGCAGCCAAGTAGCCCTAGCGGGAACCTTGAGTGAGCAGTTCTTC
CASSQVALAGTLSEQFF
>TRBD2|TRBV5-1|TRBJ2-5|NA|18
TGCGCCAGCAGCACTCAACTAGCGGGAGACTCACAGGGAGAGACCCAGTACTTC
CASSTQLAGDSQGETQYF
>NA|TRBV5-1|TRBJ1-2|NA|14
TGCGCCAGCAGCTTGGGGCGGGGGAACTATGGCTACACCTTC
CASSLGRGNYGYTF
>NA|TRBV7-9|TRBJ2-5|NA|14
TGTGCCAGCAGCTTGAGGGACATACAAGAGACCCAGTACTTC
CASSLRDIQETQYF